The clone carrying this TCR beta chain occurred many times. This record comes from a study of T cells in Graves' hyperthyroidism and ophthalmopathy. The investigators amplified TCR beta CDR3 regions from RNA transcripts. A set of HTBI primers served as the primers for a first-round RT-PCR of the TCR CDR3. TCRdb fed the multiplex PCR reads into MiXCR, producing one record per CDR3 protein. The sample includes hundreds of thousands of distinct CDR3 sequences, roughly 20% seen only once; the top ten take roughly 60%. V lost 5 bases and J 4 bases, leaving 18 bases between the germline ends. From germline, CDR1 is SGHAT and CDR2 FQNNGV. The CDR3 runs to 15 residues.

This rearrangement joins TRBV11-2 to TRBJ2-7; D may match TRBD1 or TRBD2 (5 bases each). The sequencing sample was made of blood. The clonotype was recovered from a man under 40 with Graves' ophthalmopathy. The CDR3 DNA reads TGTGCCAGCAGCCGTAGCCCGGGGCTAGGGTACGAGCAGTACTTC. This encodes CASSRSPGLGYEQYF.